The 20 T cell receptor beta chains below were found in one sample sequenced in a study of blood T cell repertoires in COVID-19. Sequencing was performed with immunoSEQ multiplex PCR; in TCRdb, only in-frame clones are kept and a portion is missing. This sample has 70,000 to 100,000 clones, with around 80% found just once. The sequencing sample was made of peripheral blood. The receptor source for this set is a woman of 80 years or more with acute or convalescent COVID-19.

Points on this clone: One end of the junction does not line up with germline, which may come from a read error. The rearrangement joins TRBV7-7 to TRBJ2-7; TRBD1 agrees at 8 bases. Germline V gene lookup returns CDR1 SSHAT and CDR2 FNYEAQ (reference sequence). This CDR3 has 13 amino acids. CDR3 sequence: CASSFGQGGEQYF. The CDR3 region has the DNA TGTGCTAGCAGCTTTGGACAGGGTGGCGAGCAGTACTTC.

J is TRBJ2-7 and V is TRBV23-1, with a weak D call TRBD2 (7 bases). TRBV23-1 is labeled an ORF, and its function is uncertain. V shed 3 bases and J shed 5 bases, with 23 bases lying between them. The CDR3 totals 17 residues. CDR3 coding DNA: TGCGCCAGCAGTCACGGTAGAGTCGGGGGGCCTTCCCACGAGCAGTACTTC. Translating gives CASSHGRVGGPSHEQYF.

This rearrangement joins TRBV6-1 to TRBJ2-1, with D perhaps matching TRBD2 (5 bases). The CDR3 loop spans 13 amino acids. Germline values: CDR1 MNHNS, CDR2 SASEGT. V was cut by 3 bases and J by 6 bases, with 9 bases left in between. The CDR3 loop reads CASSDGRANEQFF. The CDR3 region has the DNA TGTGCCAGCAGTGACGGGCGGGCCAATGAGCAGTTCTTC.

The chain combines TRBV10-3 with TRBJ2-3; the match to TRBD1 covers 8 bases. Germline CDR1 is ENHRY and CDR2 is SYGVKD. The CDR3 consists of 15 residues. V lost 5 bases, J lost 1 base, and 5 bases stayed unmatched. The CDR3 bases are TGTGCCATCAGTAAGACAGGGGAAGGCACAGATACGCAGTATTTT. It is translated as CAISKTGEGTDTQYF.

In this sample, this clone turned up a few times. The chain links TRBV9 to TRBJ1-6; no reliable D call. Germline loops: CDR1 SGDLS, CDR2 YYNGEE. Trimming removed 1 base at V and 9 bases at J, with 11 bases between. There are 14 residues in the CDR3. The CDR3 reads CASSVFESGSPLHF. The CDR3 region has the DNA TGTGCCAGCAGCGTATTCGAGTCAGGTTCACCCCTCCACTTT.

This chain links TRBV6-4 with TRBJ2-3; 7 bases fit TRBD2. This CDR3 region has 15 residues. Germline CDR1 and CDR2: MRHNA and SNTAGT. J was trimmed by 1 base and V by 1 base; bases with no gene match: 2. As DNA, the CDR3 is TGTGCCAGCAGTGACTTCAGCGGGGGCACAGATACGCAGTATTTT. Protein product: CASSDFSGGTDTQYF.

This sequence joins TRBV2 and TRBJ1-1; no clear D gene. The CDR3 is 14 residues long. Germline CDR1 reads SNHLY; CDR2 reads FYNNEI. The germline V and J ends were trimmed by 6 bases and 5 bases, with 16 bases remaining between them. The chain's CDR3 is CASSGSPLITEAFF. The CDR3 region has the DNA TGTGCCAGCAGCGGGTCACCCTTGATTACTGAAGCTTTCTTT.

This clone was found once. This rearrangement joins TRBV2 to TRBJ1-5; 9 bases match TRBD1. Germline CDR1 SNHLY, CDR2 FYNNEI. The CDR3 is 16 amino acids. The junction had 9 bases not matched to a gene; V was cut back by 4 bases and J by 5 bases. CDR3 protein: CASSGRPGQGYQPQHF. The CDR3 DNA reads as TGTGCCAGCAGTGGGAGACCGGGACAGGGCTATCAGCCCCAGCATTTT.

CDR3 in amino acids: CASSSLIQTENYGYTF. Here the CDR3 DNA reads TGTGCCAGCAGTTCCTTAATTCAGACTGAGAACTATGGCTACACCTTC. J is TRBJ1-2 and V is TRBV6-6; D gene uncertain. This CDR3 contains 16 residues. V was trimmed by 4 bases and J by 2 bases, leaving 17 bases between them. Germline loops: CDR1 MNHNY, CDR2 SVGAGI (reference sequence).

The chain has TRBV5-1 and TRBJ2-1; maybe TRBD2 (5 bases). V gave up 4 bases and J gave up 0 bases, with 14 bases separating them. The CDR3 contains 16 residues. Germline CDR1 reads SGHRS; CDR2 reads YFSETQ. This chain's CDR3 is CASSQVRRSSYNEQFF. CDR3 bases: TGCGCCAGCAGCCAAGTACGGAGGAGCTCCTACAATGAGCAGTTCTTC.

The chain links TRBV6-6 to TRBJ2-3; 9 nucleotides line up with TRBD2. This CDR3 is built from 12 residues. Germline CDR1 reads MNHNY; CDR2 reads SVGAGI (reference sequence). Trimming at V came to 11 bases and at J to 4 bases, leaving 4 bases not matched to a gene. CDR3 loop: CAAGGQADTQYF. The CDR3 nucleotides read TGTGCCGCGGGGGGGCAGGCAGATACGCAGTATTTT.

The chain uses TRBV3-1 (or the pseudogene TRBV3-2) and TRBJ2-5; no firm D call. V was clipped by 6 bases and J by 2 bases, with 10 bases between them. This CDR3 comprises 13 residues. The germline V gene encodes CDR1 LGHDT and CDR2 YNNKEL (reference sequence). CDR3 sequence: CASSRARQETQYF. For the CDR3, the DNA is TGTGCCAGCAGTAGAGCTCGGCAAGAGACCCAGTACTTC.

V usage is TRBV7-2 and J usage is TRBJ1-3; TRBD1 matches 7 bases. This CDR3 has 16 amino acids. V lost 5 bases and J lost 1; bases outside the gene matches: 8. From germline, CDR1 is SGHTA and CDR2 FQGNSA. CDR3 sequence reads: CASSIYQGGSGNTIYF. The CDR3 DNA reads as TGTGCCAGCAGCATATACCAGGGGGGATCTGGAAACACCATATATTTT.

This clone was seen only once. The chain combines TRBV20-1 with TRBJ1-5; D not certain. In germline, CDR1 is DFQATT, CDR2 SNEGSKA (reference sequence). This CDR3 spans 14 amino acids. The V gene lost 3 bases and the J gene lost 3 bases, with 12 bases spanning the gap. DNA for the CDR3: TGCAGTGCTAGTCCACAGATTTACAATCAGCCCCAGCATTTT. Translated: CSASPQIYNQPQHF.

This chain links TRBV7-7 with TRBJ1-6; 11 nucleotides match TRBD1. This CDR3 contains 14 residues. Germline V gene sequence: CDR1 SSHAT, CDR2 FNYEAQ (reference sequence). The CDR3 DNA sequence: TGTGCTTCGCAACCGGGACAGGGGGGTTCACCCCTCCACTTT. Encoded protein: CASQPGQGGSPLHF.

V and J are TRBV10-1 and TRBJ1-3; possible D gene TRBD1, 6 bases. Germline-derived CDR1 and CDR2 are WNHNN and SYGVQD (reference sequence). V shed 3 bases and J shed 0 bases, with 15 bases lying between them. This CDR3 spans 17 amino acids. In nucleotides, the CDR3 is TGCGCCAGCAGTGACGGGACGACAGGCCTCTCTGGAAACACCATATATTTT. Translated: CASSDGTTGLSGNTIYF.

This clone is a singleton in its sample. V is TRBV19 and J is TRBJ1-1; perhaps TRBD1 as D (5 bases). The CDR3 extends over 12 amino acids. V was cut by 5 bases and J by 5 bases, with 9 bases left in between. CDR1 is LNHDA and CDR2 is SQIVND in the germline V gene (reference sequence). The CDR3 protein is CASSQGRTEAFF. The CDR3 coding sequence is TGTGCCAGTAGTCAGGGAAGGACTGAAGCTTTCTTT.

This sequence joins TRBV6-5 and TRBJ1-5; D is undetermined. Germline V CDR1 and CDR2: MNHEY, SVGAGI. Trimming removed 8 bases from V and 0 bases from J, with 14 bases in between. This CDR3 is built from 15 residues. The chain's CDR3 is CASHPAYNSNQPQHF. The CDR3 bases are TGTGCCAGCCACCCAGCGTACAATAGCAATCAGCCCCAGCATTTT.

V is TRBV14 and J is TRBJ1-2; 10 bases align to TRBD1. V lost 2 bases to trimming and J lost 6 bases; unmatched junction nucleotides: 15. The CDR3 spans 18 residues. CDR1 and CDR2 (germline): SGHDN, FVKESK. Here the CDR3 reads CASSQYRTGTGVQDGYTF. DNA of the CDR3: TGTGCCAGCAGCCAATATCGCACCGGGACAGGGGTTCAGGATGGCTACACCTTC.

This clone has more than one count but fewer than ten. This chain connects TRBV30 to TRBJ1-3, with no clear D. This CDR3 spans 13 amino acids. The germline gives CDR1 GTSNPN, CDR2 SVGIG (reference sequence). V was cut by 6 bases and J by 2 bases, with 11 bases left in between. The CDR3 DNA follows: TGTGCCTGTTCGAACATGGCTGGAAACACCATATATTTT. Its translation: CACSNMAGNTIYF.